Listed below are T cell receptor beta chains from one sample, sequenced in a study of CD8+CD57+ T cells in acquired aplastic anemia. TCRdb fed the reads into MiXCR, producing one record per CDR3 protein. The profile shows 130,000 or so distinct CDR3 sequences, approximately 61% of them singletons. The material sequenced was sorted CD4+, CD8+, or CD8+CD57+ T cells (not recorded which) from PBMCs. The origin of the receptors is a human donor with aplastic anemia. The conserved cysteine and the conserved F or W are not part of the CDR3 here. The order of the fields is V gene, D gene, CDR3 protein. A D gene is named only where the DNA matches it firmly.

>TRBV20-1|-
SARDLAPYNEQF
>TRBV2|TRBD1
ASISGTGMGTLH
>TRBV10-3|-
AISESGGSSPLH
>TRBV19|-
ASEQGGGTQY
>TRBV24-1|-
ATSDPQGRVDTEAF
>TRBV9|-
ASSGGIYGYT
>TRBV24-1|TRBD1
ASSLTGGGQPQH
>TRBV19|TRBD2
ASSVQGGYVNEQF
>TRBV24-1|-
ATSETGDSDTQY
>TRBV6-1|-
ASTVRDQPQH
>TRBV2|TRBD1
ASRGQGGETQY
>TRBV7-8|-
ASSFSAGKPQH
>TRBV7-9|-
ASSLPGNGQPQH
>TRBV27|-
ASTRGRGAHGYT
>TRBV25-1|-
ASSVRDNSPLH
>TRBV19|TRBD1
ASSMVGQVQPQH
>TRBV7-2|-
ASSFSEETQY
>TRBV12-3/TRBV12-4|-
ASSLAATPGLLNEQF
>TRBV19|-
ASSILGRDTGELF
>TRBV7-8|-
AIPIGPDELF
>TRBV6-5|-
ASSYGVGGGEKLF